This T cell receptor beta chain was retrieved from a study of patients and donors after allogeneic stem cell transplantation. Between the trimmed V and J ends, which lost 1 base and 2 bases, there was a span of 12 bases. Germline V lookup: CDR1 MGHDK, CDR2 SYGVNS. The CDR3 runs to 15 residues. TCRdb reprocessed the RT-PCR reads with MiXCR, giving one entry per CDR3 protein. There are a few hundred thousand distinct CDR3 sequences in the sample; 11% to 15% occur only once, and around 10% lies in the top ten. The sequenced sample was blood, either unsorted or a sorted T cell fraction (not recorded which). The receptor was derived from a human donor who was either an allogeneic HSCT recipient or a stem cell or donor lymphocyte infusion donor (not recorded which). It is not recorded whose cells these are; they may come from a transplant donor. This rearrangement joins TRBV25-1 to TRBJ2-7, with D possibly matching TRBD1 (6 bases). The CDR3: CASSESAGETYEQYF. The CDR3 region has the DNA TGTGCCAGCAGTGAATCGGCAGGGGAAACCTACGAGCAGTACTTC.